This TCR beta chain comes out of a study of cytomegalovirus exposure and HLA in healthy donors. This clone was observed a handful of times. The PCR employed 60 Vbeta primers together with 13 Jbeta primers. Clones were read by immunoSEQ multiplex PCR, and TCRdb kept only the in-frame ones, dropping some. The table includes 84,000 or so clones, approximately 65% detected once. V was shortened by 7 bases and J by 1 base, with 12 bases between the two germline ends. CDR3 length: 13 residues. Per the germline V gene, CDR1 is SGHRS and CDR2 is YFSETQ. Nominally healthy donors provided the samples, though records likely missed some immune exposures.

This TCR was recovered from a woman in her 30s in good health and CMV-seropositive. The genes are TRBV5-1 and TRBJ2-7; the D is unclear. The sequencing sample was made of PBMCs. The CDR3 loop reads CASAVGGSYEQYF. CDR3 DNA sequence: TGCGCCAGCGCAGTTGGCGGATCCTACGAGCAGTACTTC.